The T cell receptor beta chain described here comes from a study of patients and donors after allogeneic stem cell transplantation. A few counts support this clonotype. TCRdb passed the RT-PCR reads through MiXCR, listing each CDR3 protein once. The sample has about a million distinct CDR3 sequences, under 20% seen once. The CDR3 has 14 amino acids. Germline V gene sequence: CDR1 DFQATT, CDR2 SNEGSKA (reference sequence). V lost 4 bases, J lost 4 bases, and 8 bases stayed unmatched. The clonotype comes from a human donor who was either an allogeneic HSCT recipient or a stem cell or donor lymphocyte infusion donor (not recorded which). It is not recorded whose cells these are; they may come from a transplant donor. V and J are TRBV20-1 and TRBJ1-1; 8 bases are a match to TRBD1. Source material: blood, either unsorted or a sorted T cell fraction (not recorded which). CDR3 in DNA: TGCAGTGCTACCAGTTACACAGGGGGCACTGAAGCTTTCTTT. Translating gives CSATSYTGGTEAFF.